Below are 4 T cell receptor beta chains sequenced from a single sample in a study of shared clonotypes between healthy human individuals. Libraries were prepared by immunoSEQ multiplex PCR; TCRdb keeps only in-frame clonotypes and omits some of them. The table has over a million clones, approximately 97% seen once. Sequencing was carried out using naive CD4+ T cells sorted from blood. As to subset: CD45RA+ positively selected. These receptors all stem from a man in his thirties or forties in good health.

The V call is TRBV18, the J call TRBJ2-1, with 9 bases aligning to TRBD2. Germline loops: CDR1 KGHSH, CDR2 LQKENI. This CDR3 comprises 20 residues. Unmatched junction bases numbered 22, after V lost 0 bases and J lost 10 bases. CDR3 nucleotides: TGTGCCAGCTCACCACCGACTAGCGGTTCCGCGGGGGGCCCCCAATGGGAGCAGTTCTTC. This encodes CASSPPTSGSAGGPQWEQFF.

J is TRBJ1-5 and V is TRBV10-3; D unresolved. The germline CDR1 and CDR2 sequences are ENHRY and SYGVKD. Trimming stripped 2 bases from V and 2 bases from J, with 7 bases between. This CDR3 has 14 residues. The CDR3 DNA reads TGTGCCATCAGTGAGCAACGCGGCAATCAGCCCCAGCATTTT. Translation: CAISEQRGNQPQHF.

The rearrangement links TRBV15 to TRBJ2-7; no clear D gene. This CDR3 contains 16 residues. Germline CDR1 is LNHNV and CDR2 is YYDKDF (reference sequence). Trimming removed 3 bases from V and 6 bases from J, with 21 bases in between. The CDR3 spells CATSRGLRVGLSEQYF. CDR3 DNA: TGTGCCACCAGCAGGGGCCTGAGAGTGGGGTTATCCGAGCAGTACTTC.

This chain links TRBV14 with TRBJ2-2; 13 nucleotides align to TRBD2. This CDR3 region has 18 residues. Germline-derived CDR1 and CDR2 are SGHDN and FVKESK. V was pared by 1 base and J by 6 bases, with 8 bases of the junction left unmatched. This CDR3 reads CASSQVILAGGPSGELFF. The CDR3 DNA sequence: TGTGCCAGCAGCCAAGTCATACTAGCGGGAGGGCCTTCCGGGGAGCTGTTTTTT.